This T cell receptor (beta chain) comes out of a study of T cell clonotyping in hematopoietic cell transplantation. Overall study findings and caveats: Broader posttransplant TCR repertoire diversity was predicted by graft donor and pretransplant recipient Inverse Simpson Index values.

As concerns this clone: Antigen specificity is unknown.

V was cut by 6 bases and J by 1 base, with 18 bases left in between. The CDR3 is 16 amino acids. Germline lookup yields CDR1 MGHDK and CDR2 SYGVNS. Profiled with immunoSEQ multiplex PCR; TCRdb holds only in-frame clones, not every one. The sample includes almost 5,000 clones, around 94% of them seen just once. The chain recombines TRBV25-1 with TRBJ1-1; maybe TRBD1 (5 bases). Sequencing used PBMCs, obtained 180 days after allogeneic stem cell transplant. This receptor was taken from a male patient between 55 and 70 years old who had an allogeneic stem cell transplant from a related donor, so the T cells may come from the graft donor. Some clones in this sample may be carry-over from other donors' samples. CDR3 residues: CASSPSRVGWNTEAFF. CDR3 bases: TGTGCCAGCAGCCCCTCCAGGGTTGGATGGAACACTGAAGCTTTCTTT.